These 6 T cell receptor beta chains were sequenced from one sample in a study of blood T cell repertoires in COVID-19. TCRdb keeps only in-frame clones here, not all; method: immunoSEQ multiplex PCR. In the table there are 150,000 to 200,000 clones, over 75% of which are singletons. The source material was PBMCs or T cells enriched from blood (not recorded which). Receptors were obtained from a woman aged 18-29 years who had recovered from COVID-19.

This chain uses TRBV5-6 with TRBJ2-7; D may be TRBD2 (5 bases). With 4 bases removed from V and 4 bases from J, the gap between germline ends came to 18 bases. CDR1 and CDR2 from the germline V gene are SGHDT and YYEEEE. The CDR3 loop spans 15 amino acids. The CDR3 DNA reads TGTGCCAGCAGCGGAGGACGGCCCGAAAGGTACGAGCAGTACTTC. Translation gives CASSGGRPERYEQYF.

This chain uses TRBV30 with TRBJ2-2; 8 bases map to TRBD2. Germline values: CDR1 GTSNPN, CDR2 SVGIG (reference sequence). This CDR3 contains 16 residues. Trimming removed 5 bases from V and 2 bases from J; junction bases left unmatched: 10. DNA for the CDR3: TGTGCCTGGTCCAACCCCCGGGGGGGTAACACCGGGGAGCTGTTTTTT. Its translation: CAWSNPRGGNTGELFF. The complete variable domain, with remaining parts taken from reference TRBV30 and TRBJ2-2, reads SQTIHQWPATLVQPVGSPLSLECTVEGTSNPNLYWYRQAAGRGLQLLFYSVGIGQISSEVPQNLSASRPQDRQFILSSKKLLLSDSGFYLCAWSNPRGGNTGELFFGEGSRLTVL.

This chain uses TRBV18 with TRBJ2-5; 8 bases fit TRBD2. The CDR3 runs 16 residues. Germline trimming cut 6 bases from V and 3 bases from J; bases unmatched to any gene: 12. CDR1 and CDR2 from the germline V gene are KGHSH and LQKENI. CDR3 DNA: TGTGCCAGCTCCCGGGTGGGAGCGGGAGTAGAAGAGACCCAGTACTTC. It translates to CASSRVGAGVEETQYF.

This sequence joins TRBV27 and TRBJ1-1; 7 bases align to TRBD1. Trimming took 6 bases from V and 1 from J; bases not matched to a gene: 8. CDR3 length: 15 amino acids. Germline loops: CDR1 MNHEY, CDR2 SMNVEV (reference sequence). The CDR3 is CASSRQGWGNTEAFF. The CDR3 nucleotides are TGTGCCAGCAGCAGACAGGGTTGGGGGAACACTGAAGCTTTCTTT.

The chain joins TRBV6-5 to TRBJ2-2; 10 bases match TRBD2. CDR1 is MNHEY and CDR2 is SVGAGI in the germline V gene. Losses at the gene ends were 5 bases for V and 7 bases for J; bases not matched to a gene: 4. The CDR3 is 14 residues long. The CDR3 bases are TGTGCCAGCAGTAATAGCGGGAGGAGCGGGGAGCTGTTTTTT. It specifies CASSNSGRSGELFF.

The genes are TRBV28 and TRBJ1-1; D remains unclear. Trimming shortened V by 1 base and J by 4 bases, and 13 bases separated the two germline ends. The CDR3 loop spans 15 amino acids. The germline CDR1 and CDR2 sequences are MDHEN and SYDVKM. The CDR3 region is CASSLLSGGVTEAFF. The CDR3 DNA reads TGTGCCAGCAGTTTATTAAGTGGCGGAGTCACTGAAGCTTTCTTT.